A selection of T cell receptor beta chains follows, all from one sample in a study of blood T cell repertoires in COVID-19. The assay was immunoSEQ multiplex PCR, and TCRdb's table has in-frame clones only and misses some. The table lists roughly 26,000 clones, roughly 66% of them singletons. Specimen: peripheral blood. These receptors came from a man aged 55 to 69 with active or convalescent COVID-19. CDR3s include the opening cysteine and the closing phenylalanine or tryptophan. D genes are given only for firm matches. Clone size is given for some rows only: seen once, a few or many times, or a class if the clone is expanded.

.	TRBD1	TRBV4-1	TRBJ1-2	TGCGCCAGCAGCCAGGCGGGACAGGGCGGCTATGGCTACACCTTC	CASSQAGQGGYGYTF
few	.	TRBV4-1	TRBJ1-1	TGCGCCAGCAGCCAAGCCAGTCCCAGGGGTTTCGCTGAAGCTTTCTTT	CASSQASPRGFAEAFF
.	TRBD1	TRBV5-5	TRBJ1-3	TGTGCCAGCAGCCAACCGGGACAGAGACTTGGAAACACCATATATTTT	CASSQPGQRLGNTIYF
.	TRBD1	TRBV9	TRBJ2-1	TGTGCCAGCAGCGCGCGACAGGGGGCCAGTCGTACCTACAATGAGCAGTTCTTC	CASSARQGASRTYNEQFF
.	.	TRBV5-1	TRBJ1-6	TGCGCCAGCAGCTTGGCCACCGGGGTCGAGTCACCCCTCCACTTT	CASSLATGVESPLHF
once	.	TRBV11-2	TRBJ2-7	TGTGCCAGCAGGCCCGAGCAGGGAGGCGTAACCCTCGAGCAGTACTTC	CASRPEQGGVTLEQYF
.	TRBD2	TRBV5-1	TRBJ2-7	TGCGCCAGCAGCTTGGGGGCGGGAGTCCCCTACGAGCAGTACTTC	CASSLGAGVPYEQYF
.	.	TRBV19	TRBJ1-5	TGTGCCAGTACCCCGGAGGGGTATAGCAATCAGCCCCAGCATTTT	CASTPEGYSNQPQHF
medium-sized	.	TRBV4-2	TRBJ1-1	TGTGCCAGCAGCGGGGGGAAGAACACTGAAGCTTTCTTT	CASSGGKNTEAFF
.	TRBD1	TRBV5-1	TRBJ1-4	TGCGCCAGCAGCATGACAGGGGGAGGATTTTCTGAAAAACTGTTTTTT	CASSMTGGGFSEKLFF
once	TRBD2	TRBV7-9	TRBJ2-2	TGTGCCAGCAGCCGGGCCGGGACTAGCGGGCCTGAGCTGTTTTTT	CASSRAGTSGPELFF
.	.	TRBV2	TRBJ1-1	TGTGCCAGCAGTGAAATGAGGGCTGGTGAAGCTTTCTTT	CASSEMRAGEAFF
.	TRBD1	TRBV5-1	TRBJ2-7	TGCGCCAGCAGCTTGGCTTCCCGGGACAGACACTCCTACGAGCAGTACTTC	CASSLASRDRHSYEQYF
few	.	TRBV19	TRBJ1-6	TGTGCCAGTAGCCCCGGAGGGAGCAATTCACCCCTCCACTTT	CASSPGGSNSPLHF
.	TRBD1	TRBV18	TRBJ1-6	TGTGCCAGCTCACTAAATGACAGGGACGGCTCACCCCTCCACTTT	CASSLNDRDGSPLHF
.	.	TRBV5-1	TRBJ2-7	TGCGCCAGCAGCTTCGCCTACGAGCAGTACTTC	CASSFAYEQYF
.	.	TRBV4-2	TRBJ2-7	TGTGCCAGCAGCCAAGGAGTCGGTAGTTTTTACGAGCAGTACTTC	CASSQGVGSFYEQYF
.	.	TRBV18	TRBJ1-2	TGTGCCAGCTCACCACCGGGCCGGGGGAAATTGGATGGCTACACCTTC	CASSPPGRGKLDGYTF
.	TRBD1	TRBV10-2	TRBJ2-7	TGCGCCACTTCAACCGGGACAGGGTATCCCTTCTACGAGCAGTACTTC	CATSTGTGYPFYEQYF
few	TRBD2	TRBV2	TRBJ2-7	TGTGCCAGCAGTGAACCCGGGGCGGGGGTTTACGAGCAGTACTTC	CASSEPGAGVYEQYF
once	TRBD1	TRBV11-3	TRBJ1-3	TGTGCCAGCAGCTGGGACAGATCTGGAAACACCATATATTTT	CASSWDRSGNTIYF
.	.	TRBV27	TRBJ1-3	TGTGCCAGCAGTTCAAGACAGACGTCAGCTGGAAACACCATATATTTT	CASSSRQTSAGNTIYF
.	TRBD1	TRBV7-9	TRBJ2-3	TGTGCCAGCAGCTCCTGGGACAGGGGGCGCACAGATACGCAGTATTTT	CASSSWDRGRTDTQYF
.	.	TRBV12-3/TRBV12-4	TRBJ2-5	TGTGCCAGCAGTGTGGACACCCCAGAGACCCAGTACTTC	CASSVDTPETQYF
.	TRBD2	TRBV5-6	TRBJ2-5	TGTGCCAGCAGCTTAGGGGACATCCCGGGACTAGGTGGGACCCAGTACTTC	CASSLGDIPGLGGTQYF
.	.	TRBV6-1	TRBJ2-1	TGTGCCAGCAGTGACCCGGGACTTGCTTCGGGCAATGAGCAGTTCTTC	CASSDPGLASGNEQFF